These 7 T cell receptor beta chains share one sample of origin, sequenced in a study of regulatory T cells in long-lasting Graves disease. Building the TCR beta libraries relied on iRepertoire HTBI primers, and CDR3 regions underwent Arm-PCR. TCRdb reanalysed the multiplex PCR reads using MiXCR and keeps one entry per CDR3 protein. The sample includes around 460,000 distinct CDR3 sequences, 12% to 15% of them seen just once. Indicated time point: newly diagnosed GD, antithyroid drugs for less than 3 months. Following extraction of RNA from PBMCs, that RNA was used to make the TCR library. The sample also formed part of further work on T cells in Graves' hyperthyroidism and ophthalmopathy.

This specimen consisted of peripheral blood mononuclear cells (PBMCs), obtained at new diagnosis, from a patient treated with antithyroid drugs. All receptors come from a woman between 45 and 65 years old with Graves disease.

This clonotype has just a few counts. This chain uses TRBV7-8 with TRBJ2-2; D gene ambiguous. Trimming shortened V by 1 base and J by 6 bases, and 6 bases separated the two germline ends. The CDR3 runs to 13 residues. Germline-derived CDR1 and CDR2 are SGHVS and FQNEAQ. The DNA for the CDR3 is TGTGCCAGCAGCTTAGTGGTGTCCGGGGAGCTGTTTTTT. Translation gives CASSLVVSGELFF. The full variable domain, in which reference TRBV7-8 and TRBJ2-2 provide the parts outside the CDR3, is GAGVSQSPRYKVAKRGQDVALRCDPISGHVSLFWYQQALGQGPEFLTYFQNEAQLDKSGLPSDRFFAERPEGSVSTLKIQRTQQEDSAVYLCASSLVVSGELFFGEGSRLTVL.

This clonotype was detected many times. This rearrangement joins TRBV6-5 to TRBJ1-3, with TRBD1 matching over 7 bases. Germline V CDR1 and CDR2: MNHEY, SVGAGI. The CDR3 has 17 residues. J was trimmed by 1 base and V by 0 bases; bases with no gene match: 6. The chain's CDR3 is CASSYSRGLGSGNTIYF. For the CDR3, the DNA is TGTGCCAGCAGTTACTCGAGGGGGCTGGGGTCTGGAAACACCATATATTTT.

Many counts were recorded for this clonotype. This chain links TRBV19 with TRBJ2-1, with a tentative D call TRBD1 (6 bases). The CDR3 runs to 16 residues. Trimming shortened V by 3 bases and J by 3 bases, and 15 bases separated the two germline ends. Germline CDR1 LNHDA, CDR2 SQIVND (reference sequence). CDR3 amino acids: CASSMTRDTFYNEQFF. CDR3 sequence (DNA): TGTGCCAGTAGTATGACCCGGGACACTTTCTACAATGAGCAGTTCTTC.

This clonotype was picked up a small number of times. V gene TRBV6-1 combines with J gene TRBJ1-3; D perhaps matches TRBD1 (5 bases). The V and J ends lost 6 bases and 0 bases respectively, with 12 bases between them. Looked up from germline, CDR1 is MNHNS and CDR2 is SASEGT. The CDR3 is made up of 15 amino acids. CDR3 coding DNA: TGTGCCAGCAGCGTATACAGGAGCTCTGGAAACACCATATATTTT. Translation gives CASSVYRSSGNTIYF.

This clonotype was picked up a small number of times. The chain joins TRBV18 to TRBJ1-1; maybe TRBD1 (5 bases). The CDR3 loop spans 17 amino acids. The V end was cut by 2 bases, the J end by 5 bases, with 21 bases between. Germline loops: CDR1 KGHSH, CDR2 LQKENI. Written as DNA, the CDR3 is TGTGCCAGCTCACCAGGGGCGCGGGGTGCACGATGGACTGAAGCTTTCTTT. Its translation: CASSPGARGARWTEAFF. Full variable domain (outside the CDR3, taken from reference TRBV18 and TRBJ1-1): NAGVMQNPRHLVRRRGQEARLRCSPMKGHSHVYWYRQLPEEGLKFMVYLQKENIIDESGMPKERFSAEFPKEGPSILRIQQVVRGDSAAYFCASSPGARGARWTEAFFGQGTRLTVV.

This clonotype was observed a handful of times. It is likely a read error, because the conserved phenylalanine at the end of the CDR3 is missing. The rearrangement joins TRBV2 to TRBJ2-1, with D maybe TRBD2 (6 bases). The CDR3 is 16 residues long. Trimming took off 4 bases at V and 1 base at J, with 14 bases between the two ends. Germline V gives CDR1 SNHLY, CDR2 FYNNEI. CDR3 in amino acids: CASSVLAGRSYNEQFS. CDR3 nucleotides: TGTGCCAGCAGTGTCCTGGCGGGAAGATCCTACAATGAGCAGTTCTCC.

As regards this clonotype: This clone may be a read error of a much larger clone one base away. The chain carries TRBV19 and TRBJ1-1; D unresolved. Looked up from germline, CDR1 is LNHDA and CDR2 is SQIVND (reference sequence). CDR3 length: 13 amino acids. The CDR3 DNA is TGTGCCAGTACGGACGTCGAGGAGACTGAAGCTTACTTT. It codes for CASTDVEETEAYF.